This passage covers 30 T cell receptor beta chains from one sample sequenced in a study of cytomegalovirus exposure and HLA in healthy donors. The PCR was carried out with 60 Vbeta primers and 13 Jbeta primers. Clones were read by immunoSEQ multiplex PCR, and TCRdb kept only the in-frame ones, dropping some. The sample lists roughly 100,000 clones, 79% occurring once. The source material was PBMCs. The receptors were gathered from a man in his fifties in good health and CMV-seropositive.

The chain combines TRBV6-6 with TRBJ1-1; D is ambiguous. The germline gives CDR1 MNHNY, CDR2 SVGAGI (reference sequence). The CDR3 spans 13 residues. The germline V and J ends were trimmed by 0 bases and 1 base, with 3 bases remaining between them. CDR3 loop: CASSYSRNTEAFF. CDR3 sequence (DNA): TGTGCCAGCAGTTACTCGCGGAACACTGAAGCTTTCTTT.

There are many counts of this clone. J is TRBJ2-5 and V is TRBV5-4; unclear D gene. The CDR3 is 12 amino acids. The V and J ends lost 1 base and 6 bases respectively, with 7 bases between them. Germline V gene data show CDR1 as SGHNT and CDR2 as YYREEE (reference sequence). The CDR3 sequence: CASSLLEQTQYF. For the CDR3, the DNA is TGTGCCAGCAGCTTGTTGGAGCAGACCCAGTACTTC.

V gene TRBV19 combines with J gene TRBJ2-5; no clear D. With 3 bases removed from V and 5 bases from J, the gap between germline ends came to 13 bases. The CDR3 consists of 14 residues. Germline V gene sequence: CDR1 LNHDA, CDR2 SQIVND (reference sequence). The CDR3 DNA is TGTGCCAGTAGTATCCCGACATTATTGGAGACCCAGTACTTC. Protein product: CASSIPTLLETQYF.

The chain employs TRBV9 and TRBJ2-7; TRBD2 matches at 8 bases. The germline V gene has CDR1 SGDLS and CDR2 YYNGEE. J gave up 0 bases and V 10 bases, and 9 bases lay outside the gene matches. The CDR3 extends over 14 amino acids. The CDR3 here is CAPRGRGASYEQYF. Written as DNA, the CDR3 is TGTGCCCCCCGTGGGCGGGGGGCCTCCTACGAGCAGTACTTC.

This chain connects TRBV30 to TRBJ1-1, with a tentative D call TRBD1 (5 bases). The length of the CDR3 is 13 residues. V was trimmed by 1 base and J by 13 bases, leaving 19 bases between them. The V gene's germline CDR1 is GTSNPN and CDR2 SVGIG (reference sequence). CDR3 sequence: CAWSGGTGRSVFF. In DNA form, the CDR3 reads TGTGCCTGGAGTGGGGGAACAGGTCGATCCGTTTTCTTT.

The V gene is TRBV27, the J gene TRBJ2-7; 9 bases are shared with TRBD2. V lost 3 bases, J lost 4 bases, and 13 bases stayed unmatched. The CDR3 runs to 17 residues. Germline V gives CDR1 MNHEY, CDR2 SMNVEV (reference sequence). Here the CDR3 DNA reads TGTGCCAGCAGTTTGAGGGATCGCGGGAGGGCCGGGTACGAGCAGTACTTC. It is translated as CASSLRDRGRAGYEQYF.

The chain is built from TRBV6-1 and TRBJ2-7, with no clear D. Germline-derived CDR1 and CDR2 are MNHNS and SASEGT. CDR3 length: 11 residues. V was trimmed by 6 bases and J by 8 bases, leaving 11 bases between them. As DNA, the CDR3 is TGTGCCAGCAGCGATGGGCCTAAGCAGTACTTC. This sequence encodes CASSDGPKQYF.

The chain uses TRBV14 and TRBJ2-1, with TRBD2 matching over 14 bases. This CDR3 region has 16 residues. Germline trimming cut 6 bases from V and 1 base from J; bases unmatched to any gene: 2. The germline V gene encodes CDR1 SGHDN and CDR2 FVKESK. CDR3 sequence (DNA): TGTGCCAGCAGGCGGACTAGCGGGGGGTCCTACAATGAGCAGTTCTTC. As protein: CASRRTSGGSYNEQFF.

The chain combines TRBV27 with TRBJ1-2; TRBD1 aligns across 7 bases. Losses at the gene ends were 6 bases for V and 5 bases for J; bases not matched to a gene: 9. The V gene's germline CDR1 is MNHEY and CDR2 SMNVEV (reference sequence). The CDR3 spans 14 residues. The DNA of the CDR3 is TGTGCCAGCAGAAAGCAGGGGGAAGGTTATGGCTACACCTTC. Amino acids: CASRKQGEGYGYTF.

The V and J genes are TRBV10-3 and TRBJ2-1; TRBD2 matches 7 bases. The germline V gene has CDR1 ENHRY and CDR2 SYGVKD. The ends lost 7 bases at V and 3 bases at J; junction bases unmatched: 6. The CDR3 has 14 residues. The CDR3 DNA reads TGTGCCATCAAAGTAAGCGGGGTCTACAATGAGCAGTTCTTC. Protein: CAIKVSGVYNEQFF.

The gene calls are TRBV7-2 and TRBJ2-5; tentative D call: TRBD2 (6 bases). TRBJ2-7 explains the end of the DNA better; the J call may be wrong. This CDR3 contains 14 residues. The V gene's germline CDR1 is SGHTA and CDR2 FQGNSA. CDR3 sequence: CASSAGPSSYEQYF. The CDR3 DNA reads TGTGCCAGCAGCGCGGGACCGAGTTCCTACGAGCAGTACTTC.

The chain couples TRBV27 to TRBJ2-7; a possible D gene is TRBD2 (5 bases). Germline V gives CDR1 MNHEY, CDR2 SMNVEV (reference sequence). CDR3 length: 13 residues. The V and J ends lost 8 bases and 0 bases respectively, with 11 bases between them. The CDR3 is CASRSGLSYEQYF. The CDR3 bases are TGTGCCAGCCGGAGCGGACTCTCCTACGAGCAGTACTTC.

The chain combines TRBV6-1 with TRBJ2-2, with D maybe TRBD2 (6 bases). This CDR3 comprises 14 residues. Trimming removed 6 bases at V and 0 bases at J, with 8 bases between. The V gene's germline CDR1 is MNHNS and CDR2 SASEGT. The CDR3 coding sequence is TGTGCCAGCAGCAGCGGGTCGAACACCGGGGAGCTGTTTTTT. It translates to CASSSGSNTGELFF.

The V call is TRBV10-2, the J call TRBJ2-1; no definite D call. Germline CDR1 reads WSHSY; CDR2 reads SAAADI. V was pared by 10 bases and J by 6 bases, with 13 bases between. This CDR3 has 12 amino acids. CDR3 protein: CATQSVANEQFF. The CDR3 DNA reads as TGCGCCACCCAGTCGGTAGCCAATGAGCAGTTCTTC.

The J gene is TRBJ2-2, the V gene TRBV27, with 10 bases aligning to TRBD2. In germline, CDR1 is MNHEY, CDR2 SMNVEV (reference sequence). The CDR3 runs to 14 residues. Germline trimming cut 6 bases from V and 4 bases from J; bases unmatched to any gene: 2. The CDR3 is CASRWTSGTGELFF. DNA of the CDR3: TGTGCCAGCAGGTGGACTAGCGGCACCGGGGAGCTGTTTTTT.

The chain employs TRBV9 and TRBJ2-6; 8 positions match TRBD2. The CDR3 is made up of 15 amino acids. The germline V gene encodes CDR1 SGDLS and CDR2 YYNGEE. Unmatched junction bases numbered 1, after V lost 3 bases and J lost 2 bases. The CDR3 bases are TGTGCCAGCAGCGCGGGGGGGACTGGGGCCAACGTCCTGACTTTC. Protein product: CASSAGGTGANVLTF. Full variable domain (remainder filled in from reference TRBV9 and TRBJ2-6): DSGVTQTPKHLITATGQRVTLRCSPRSGDLSVYWYQQSLDQGLQFLIQYYNGEERAKGNILERFSAQQFPDLHSELNLSSLELGDSALYFCASSAGGTGANVLTFGAGSRLTVL.

This clone was counted only a few times. The rearrangement uses TRBV7-6 and TRBJ2-5, with TRBD2 as a possible D gene (5 bases). Trimming took 5 bases from V and 7 from J, leaving 17 bases between them. Germline V lookup: CDR1 SGHVS, CDR2 FNYEAQ. CDR3 length: 14 residues. The CDR3: CASSTRAEAGTQYF. CDR3 nucleotide sequence: TGTGCCAGCAGCACTAGGGCCGAGGCGGGGACCCAGTACTTC.

The table lists this clone with a few counts. The chain joins TRBV10-3 to TRBJ1-3; 10 bases line up with TRBD1. V was clipped by 6 bases and J by 2 bases; unmatched bases: 4. The CDR3 spans 15 residues. Germline lookup yields CDR1 ENHRY and CDR2 SYGVKD. The CDR3 DNA reads TGTGCCATCAGGACCGGGACAGGGGCTGGAAACACCATATATTTT. Translating gives CAIRTGTGAGNTIYF.

This clone was counted a few times. The rearrangement uses TRBV6-5 and TRBJ1-5; TRBD1 agrees at 7 bases. The CDR3 covers 13 residues. The V segment lost 10 bases and the J segment 3 bases; nucleotides outside the gene matches: 6. CDR1 MNHEY and CDR2 SVGAGI come from the germline V gene. The CDR3 DNA sequence: TGTGCCACCCAGACAGGGTACAATCAGCCCCAGCATTTT. Translated, it gives CATQTGYNQPQHF.

The J gene is TRBJ2-1, the V gene TRBV7-3; 8 bases are shared with TRBD2. Germline values: CDR1 SGHTA, CDR2 FQGTGA. The trim removed 1 base at V and 4 bases at J, leaving 12 bases unmatched. The CDR3 is made up of 18 amino acids. Written as DNA, the CDR3 is TGTGCCAGCAGCTTAATGTCGCCGGGACTAGGGGGATACAATGAGCAGTTCTTC. Translating it yields CASSLMSPGLGGYNEQFF.

The chain links TRBV9 to TRBJ2-1; 9 bases are shared with TRBD2. Germline V gives CDR1 SGDLS, CDR2 YYNGEE. The junction had 9 bases not matched to a gene; V was cut back by 4 bases and J by 4 bases. The CDR3 is 16 amino acids. CDR3 DNA: TGTGCCAGCAGCCCCAAAATAGCGGGAGTTTACAATGAGCAGTTCTTC. Protein: CASSPKIAGVYNEQFF.

The chain combines TRBV7-2 with TRBJ2-7, with 8 bases fitting TRBD2. The V segment lost 0 bases and the J segment 4 bases; nucleotides outside the gene matches: 11. From germline, CDR1 is SGHTA and CDR2 FQGNSA. The CDR3 has 17 residues. Here the CDR3 DNA reads TGTGCCAGCAGCTTAGCGGGTAGCGGGGCTCCTAAGTACGAGCAGTACTTC. Translating gives CASSLAGSGAPKYEQYF.

This clone was found a few times. The rearrangement links TRBV28 to TRBJ2-3; 8 positions agree with TRBD2. V shed 3 bases, J shed 14 bases, and the junction held 13 bases outside the gene matches. Germline CDR1 MDHEN, CDR2 SYDVKM. The CDR3 is 14 residues long. The CDR3 DNA follows: TGTGCCAGCAGTTTTGACGGCGGGAGGCCCTGGCGGTATTTT. This translates into CASSFDGGRPWRYF.

V gene TRBV4-3 combines with J gene TRBJ1-5; D not resolved. Trimming took 0 bases from V and 1 from J, leaving 7 bases between them. The CDR3 is made up of 15 amino acids. Germline loops: CDR1 LGHNA, CDR2 YSLEER. The CDR3 spells CASSQETKSNQPQHF. The CDR3 bases are TGCGCCAGCAGCCAAGAAACTAAGAGCAATCAGCCCCAGCATTTT.

V gene TRBV10-1 combines with J gene TRBJ2-2; 12 positions agree with TRBD2. With V trimmed by 3 bases and J by 4 bases, 9 bases remained unmatched. CDR1 and CDR2 from the germline V gene are WNHNN and SYGVQD (reference sequence). The CDR3 is 18 amino acids. In DNA, the CDR3 is TGCGCCAGCAGTGATCGCGGGCTAGCGGGAGGGGTCACCGGGGAGCTGTTTTTT. It encodes CASSDRGLAGGVTGELFF.

The gene calls are TRBV28 and TRBJ1-3, with a weak D call TRBD1 (6 bases). This CDR3 has 14 amino acids. Germline CDR1 is MDHEN and CDR2 is SYDVKM. Trimming removed 6 bases at V and 4 bases at J, with 13 bases between. CDR3 bases: TGTGCCAGCAGAAAACAGGGCTCCGGAAACACCATATATTTT. Translating it yields CASRKQGSGNTIYF. The full variable domain, completed using reference TRBV28 and TRBJ1-3, is DVKVTQSSRYLVKRTGEKVFLECVQDMDHENMFWYRQDPGLGLRLIYFSYDVKMKEKGDIPEGYSVSREKKERFSLILESASTNQTSMYLCASRKQGSGNTIYFGEGSWLTVV.

V is TRBV4-1 and J is TRBJ2-2, with 12 bases lining up with TRBD2. CDR1 is MGHRA, CDR2 YSYEKL, per germline. This CDR3 region has 15 residues. The junction had 3 bases not matched to a gene; V was cut back by 6 bases and J by 4 bases. This chain's CDR3 is CASRTSGSGTGELFF. The CDR3 DNA sequence: TGCGCCAGCAGGACTAGCGGGAGCGGCACCGGGGAGCTGTTTTTT.

The chain recombines TRBV5-1 with TRBJ2-7; 7 nucleotides agree with TRBD2. The CDR3 covers 15 residues. The V gene end was trimmed by 0 bases and the J gene end by 2 bases; junction bases not matched to a gene: 5. Looked up from germline, CDR1 is SGHRS and CDR2 is YFSETQ. CDR3 DNA sequence: TGCGCCAGCAGCTTGGGCGGGGGAGGGGCCTACGAGCAGTACTTC. Protein product: CASSLGGGGAYEQYF.

There are a few counts of this clone. The rearrangement joins TRBV9 to TRBJ1-5; TRBD1 aligns across 10 bases. The CDR3 length is 19 residues. Trimming took 0 bases from V and 6 from J; bases not matched to a gene: 15. In germline, CDR1 is SGDLS, CDR2 YYNGEE. In nucleotides, the CDR3 is TGTGCCAGCAGCGTAGCTAAGTGGGACAGGGGAGAGTGGGGTCAGCCCCAGCATTTT. Protein sequence: CASSVAKWDRGEWGQPQHF.

The chain is built from TRBV5-1 and TRBJ2-3, with 7 bases matching TRBD1. Trimming at V came to 4 bases and at J to 2 bases, leaving 7 bases not matched to a gene. CDR3 length: 15 residues. Per germline, CDR1 SGHRS and CDR2 YFSETQ. The CDR3 protein is CASSVTGSNTDTQYF. The CDR3 DNA reads TGCGCCAGCAGCGTGACAGGGTCTAACACAGATACGCAGTATTTT.